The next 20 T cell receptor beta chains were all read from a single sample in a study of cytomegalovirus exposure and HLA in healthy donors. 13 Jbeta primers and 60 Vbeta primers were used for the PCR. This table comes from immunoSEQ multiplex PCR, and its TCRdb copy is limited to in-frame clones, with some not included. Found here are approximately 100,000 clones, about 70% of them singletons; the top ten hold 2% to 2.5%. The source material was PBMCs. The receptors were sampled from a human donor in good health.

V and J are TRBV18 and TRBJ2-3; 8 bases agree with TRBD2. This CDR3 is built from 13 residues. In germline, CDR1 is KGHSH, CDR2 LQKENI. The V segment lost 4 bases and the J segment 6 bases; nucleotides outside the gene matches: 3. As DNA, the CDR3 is TGTGCCAGCTCACAGGGACTAGAGGATACGCAGTATTTT. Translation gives CASSQGLEDTQYF.

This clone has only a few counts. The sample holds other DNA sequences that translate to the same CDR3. Here the CDR3 reads CASARDFVLNEQFF. The DNA of the CDR3 is TGTGCCTCCGCCCGGGACTTCGTTCTCAATGAGCAGTTCTTC. This rearrangement joins TRBV2 to TRBJ2-1, with a tentative D call TRBD2 (6 bases). Germline V gene data show CDR1 as SNHLY and CDR2 as FYNNEI. The ends were cut back, 11 bases at V and 6 bases at J, with 20 bases in the middle. The CDR3 loop spans 14 amino acids.

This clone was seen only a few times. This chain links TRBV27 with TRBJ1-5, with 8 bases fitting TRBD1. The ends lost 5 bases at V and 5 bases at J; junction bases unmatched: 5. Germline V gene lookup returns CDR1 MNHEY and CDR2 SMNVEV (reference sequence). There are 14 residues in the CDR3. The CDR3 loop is CASSLRQGYQPQHF. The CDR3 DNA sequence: TGTGCCAGCAGTCTCCGACAGGGGTATCAGCCCCAGCATTTT.

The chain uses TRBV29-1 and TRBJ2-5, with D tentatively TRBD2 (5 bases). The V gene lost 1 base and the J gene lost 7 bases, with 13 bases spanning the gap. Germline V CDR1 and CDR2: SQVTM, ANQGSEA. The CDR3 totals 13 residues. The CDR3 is CSVEVGRAGTQYF. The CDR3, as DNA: TGCAGCGTTGAAGTTGGGCGGGCCGGGACCCAGTACTTC.

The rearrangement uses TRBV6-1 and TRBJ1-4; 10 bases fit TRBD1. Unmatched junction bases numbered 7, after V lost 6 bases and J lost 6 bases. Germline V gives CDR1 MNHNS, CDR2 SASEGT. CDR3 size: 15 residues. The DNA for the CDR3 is TGTGCCAGCAGCGCCGCCGGGACAGGGGATGAAAAACTGTTTTTT. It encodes CASSAAGTGDEKLFF.

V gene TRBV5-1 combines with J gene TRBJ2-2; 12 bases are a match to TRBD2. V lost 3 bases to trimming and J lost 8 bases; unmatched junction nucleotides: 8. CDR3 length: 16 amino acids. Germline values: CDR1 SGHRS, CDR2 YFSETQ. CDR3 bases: TGCGCCAGCAGCTGGACTAGCGGGGAGTCGAGAGGGGAGCTGTTTTTT. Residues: CASSWTSGESRGELFF.

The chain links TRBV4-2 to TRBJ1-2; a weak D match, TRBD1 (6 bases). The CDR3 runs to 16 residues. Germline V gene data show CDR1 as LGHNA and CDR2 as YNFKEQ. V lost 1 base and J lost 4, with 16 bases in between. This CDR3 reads CASSQVPVRGAYGYTF. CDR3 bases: TGTGCCAGCAGCCAAGTCCCGGTGCGGGGGGCCTATGGCTACACCTTC.

CDR3 coding DNA: TGCGCCAGCAGCTCGTCGGCGGGAGGGCCCAAAGAGACCCAGTACTTC. Its protein product is CASSSSAGGPKETQYF. The rearrangement uses TRBV5-1 and TRBJ2-5; 9 positions agree with TRBD2. This CDR3 region has 16 residues. With 3 bases clipped from V and 3 bases from J, the junction kept 9 bases outside the gene matches. CDR1 and CDR2 from the germline V gene are SGHRS and YFSETQ.

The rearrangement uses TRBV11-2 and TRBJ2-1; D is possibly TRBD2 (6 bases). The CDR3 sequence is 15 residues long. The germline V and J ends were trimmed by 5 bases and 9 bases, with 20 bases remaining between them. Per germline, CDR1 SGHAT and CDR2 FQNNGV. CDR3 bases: TGTGCCAGCAGCATCATCTGGGGGGAGTCTATTGAGCAGTTCTTC. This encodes CASSIIWGESIEQFF.

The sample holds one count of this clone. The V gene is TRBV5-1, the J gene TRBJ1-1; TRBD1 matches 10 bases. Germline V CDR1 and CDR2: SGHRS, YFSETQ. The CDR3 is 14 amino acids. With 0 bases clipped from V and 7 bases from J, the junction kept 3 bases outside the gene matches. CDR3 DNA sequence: TGCGCCAGCAGCTTGGGGGACAGGGGCCGTGAAGCTTTCTTT. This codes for CASSLGDRGREAFF.

As DNA, the CDR3 is TGTGCCAGCAGTCCCGGAAGATTAGCCGAGCAGTACTTC. Residues: CASSPGRLAEQYF. The chain has TRBV27 and TRBJ2-7; D gene ambiguous. The ends were cut back, 5 bases at V and 6 bases at J, with 14 bases in the middle. Germline CDR1 reads MNHEY; CDR2 reads SMNVEV (reference sequence). This CDR3 comprises 13 residues.

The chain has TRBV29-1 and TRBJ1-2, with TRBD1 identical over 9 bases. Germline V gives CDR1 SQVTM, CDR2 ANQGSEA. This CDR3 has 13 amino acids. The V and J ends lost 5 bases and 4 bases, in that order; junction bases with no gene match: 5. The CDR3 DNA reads TGCAGCGTTTTCGGACAGGGGACCTATGGCTACACCTTC. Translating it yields CSVFGQGTYGYTF.

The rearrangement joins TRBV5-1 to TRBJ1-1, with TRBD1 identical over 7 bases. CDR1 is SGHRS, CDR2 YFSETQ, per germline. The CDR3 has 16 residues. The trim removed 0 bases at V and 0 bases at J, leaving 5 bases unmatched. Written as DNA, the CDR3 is TGCGCCAGCAGCTTGGCCCCGGGACAGATGAACACTGAAGCTTTCTTT. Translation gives CASSLAPGQMNTEAFF.

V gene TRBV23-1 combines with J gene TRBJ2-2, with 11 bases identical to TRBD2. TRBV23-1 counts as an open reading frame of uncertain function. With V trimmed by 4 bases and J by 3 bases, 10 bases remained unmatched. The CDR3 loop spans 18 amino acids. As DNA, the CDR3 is TGCGCCAGCAGTCCCGCCGGGACTAGCGGAGGGGACACCGGGGAGCTGTTTTTT. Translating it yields CASSPAGTSGGDTGELFF.

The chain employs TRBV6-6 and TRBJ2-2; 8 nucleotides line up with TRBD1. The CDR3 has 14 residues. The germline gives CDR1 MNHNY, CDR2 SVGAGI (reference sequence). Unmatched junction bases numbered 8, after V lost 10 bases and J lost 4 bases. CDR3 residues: CATCQGATTGELFF. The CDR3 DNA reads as TGTGCCACCTGTCAGGGGGCGACCACCGGGGAGCTGTTTTTT.

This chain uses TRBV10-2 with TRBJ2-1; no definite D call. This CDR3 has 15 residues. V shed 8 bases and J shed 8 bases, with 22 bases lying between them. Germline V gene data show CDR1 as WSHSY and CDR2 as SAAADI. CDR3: CASYSAAPRLDEQFF. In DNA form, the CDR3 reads TGCGCCAGCTATTCCGCAGCCCCGAGGCTAGATGAGCAGTTCTTC.

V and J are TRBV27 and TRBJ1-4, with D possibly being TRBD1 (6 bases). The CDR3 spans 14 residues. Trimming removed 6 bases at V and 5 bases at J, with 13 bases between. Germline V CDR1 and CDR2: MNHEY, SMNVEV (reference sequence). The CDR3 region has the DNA TGTGCCAGCAGACCCAGGGGAGGGAATGAAAAACTGTTTTTT. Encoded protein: CASRPRGGNEKLFF.

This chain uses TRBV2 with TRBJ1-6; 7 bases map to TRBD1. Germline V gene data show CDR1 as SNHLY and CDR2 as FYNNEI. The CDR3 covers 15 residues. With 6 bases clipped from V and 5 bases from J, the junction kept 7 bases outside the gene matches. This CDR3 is CASRDRQGNNSPLHF. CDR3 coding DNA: TGTGCCAGCAGGGATCGACAGGGCAATAATTCACCCCTCCACTTT.

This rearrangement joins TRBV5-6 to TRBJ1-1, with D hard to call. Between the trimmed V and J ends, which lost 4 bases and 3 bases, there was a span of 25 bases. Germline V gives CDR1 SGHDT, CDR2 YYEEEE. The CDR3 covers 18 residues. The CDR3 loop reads CASSTPKAGLAEDTEAFF. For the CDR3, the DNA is TGTGCCAGCAGCACCCCAAAGGCAGGTTTGGCCGAAGACACTGAAGCTTTCTTT. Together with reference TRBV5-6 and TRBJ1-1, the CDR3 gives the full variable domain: DAGVTQSPTHLIKTRGQQVTLRCSPKSGHDTVSWYQQALGQGPQFIFQYYEEEERQRGNFPDRFSGHQFPNYSSELNVNALLLGDSALYLCASSTPKAGLAEDTEAFFGQGTRLTVV.

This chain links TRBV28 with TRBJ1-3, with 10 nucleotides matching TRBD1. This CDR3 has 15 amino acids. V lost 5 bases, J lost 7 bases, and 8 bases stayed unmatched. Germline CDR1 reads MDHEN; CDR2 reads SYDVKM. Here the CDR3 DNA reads TGTGCCAGCAGTAGGCCCGGGACAGGGGACAACACCATATATTTT. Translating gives CASSRPGTGDNTIYF.